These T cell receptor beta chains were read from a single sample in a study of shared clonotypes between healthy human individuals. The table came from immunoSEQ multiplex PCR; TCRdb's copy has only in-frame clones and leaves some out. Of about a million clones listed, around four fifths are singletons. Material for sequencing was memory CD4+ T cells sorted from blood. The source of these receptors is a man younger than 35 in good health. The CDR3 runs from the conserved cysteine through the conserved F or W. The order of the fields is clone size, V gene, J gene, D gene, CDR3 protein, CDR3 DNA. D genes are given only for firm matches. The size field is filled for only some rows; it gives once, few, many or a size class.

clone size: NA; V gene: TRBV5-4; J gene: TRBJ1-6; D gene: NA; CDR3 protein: CASSLQGRYNSPLHF; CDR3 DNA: TGTGCCAGCAGCTTACAGGGTCGGTATAATTCACCCCTCCACTTT
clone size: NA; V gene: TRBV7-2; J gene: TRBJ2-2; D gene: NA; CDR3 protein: CASSLVWSTGELFF; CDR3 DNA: TGTGCCAGCAGCTTAGTTTGGAGCACCGGGGAGCTGTTTTTT
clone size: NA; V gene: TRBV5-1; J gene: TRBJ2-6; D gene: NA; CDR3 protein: CASSAGTLSSGANVLTF; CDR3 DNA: TGCGCCAGCAGCGCCGGGACTCTGAGCTCTGGGGCCAACGTCCTGACTTTC
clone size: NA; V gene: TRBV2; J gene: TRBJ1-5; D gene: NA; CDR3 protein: CASSEHPGSNQPQHF; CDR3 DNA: TGTGCCAGCTCCGAACACCCGGGAAGCAATCAGCCCCAGCATTTT
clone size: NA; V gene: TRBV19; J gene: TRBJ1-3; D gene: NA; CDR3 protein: CATGGRGNTIYF; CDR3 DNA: TGTGCCACCGGTGGGCGAGGAAACACCATATATTTT
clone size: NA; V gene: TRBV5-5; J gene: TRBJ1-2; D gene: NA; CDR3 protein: CASHPSGRANYGYTF; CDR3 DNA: TGTGCCAGCCACCCCAGCGGAAGAGCTAACTATGGCTACACCTTC
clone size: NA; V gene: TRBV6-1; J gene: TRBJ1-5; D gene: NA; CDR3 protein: CASRGPSNQPQHF; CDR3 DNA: TGTGCCAGCAGGGGGCCTAGCAATCAGCCCCAGCATTTT
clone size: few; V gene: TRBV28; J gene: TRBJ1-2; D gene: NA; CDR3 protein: CASSSGGPNGYGYTF; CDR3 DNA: TGTGCCAGCAGTTCCGGGGGGCCCAACGGGTATGGCTACACCTTC
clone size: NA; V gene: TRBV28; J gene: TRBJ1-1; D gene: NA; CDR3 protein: CASSLTGKGITEAFF; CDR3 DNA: TGTGCCAGCAGTTTAACAGGGAAAGGCATCACTGAAGCTTTCTTT
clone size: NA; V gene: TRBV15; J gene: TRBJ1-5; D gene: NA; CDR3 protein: CATSSGRESNQPQHF; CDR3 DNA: TGTGCCACCAGCTCAGGGCGGGAGAGCAATCAGCCCCAGCATTTT
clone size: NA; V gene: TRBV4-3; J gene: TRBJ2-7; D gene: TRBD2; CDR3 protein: CASSHVISGNHYEQYF; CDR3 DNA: TGCGCCAGCAGCCACGTGATTAGCGGGAACCACTACGAGCAGTACTTC
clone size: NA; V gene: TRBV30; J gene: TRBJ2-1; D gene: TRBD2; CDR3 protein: CAWSLGLEQGLRNEQFF; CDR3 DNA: TGTGCCTGGAGTTTAGGACTAGAGCAGGGCTTAAGGAATGAGCAGTTCTTC
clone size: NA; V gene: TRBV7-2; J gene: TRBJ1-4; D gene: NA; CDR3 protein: CASSSVSRELFF; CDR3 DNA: TGTGCCAGCAGCTCTGTCTCACGGGAACTGTTTTTT
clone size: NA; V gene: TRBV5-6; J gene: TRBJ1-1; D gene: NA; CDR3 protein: CASILRRIMNTEAFF; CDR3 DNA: TGTGCCAGCATTTTACGACGGATAATGAACACTGAAGCTTTCTTT
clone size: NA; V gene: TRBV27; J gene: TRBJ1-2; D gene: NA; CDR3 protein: CASSLGAVYGYTF; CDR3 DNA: TGTGCCAGCAGTTTAGGGGCGGTCTATGGCTACACCTTC
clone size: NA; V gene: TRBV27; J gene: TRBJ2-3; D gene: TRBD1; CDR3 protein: CASSWDYRGRSTDTQYF; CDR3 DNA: TGTGCCAGCAGTTGGGATTATAGGGGGCGAAGCACAGATACGCAGTATTTT
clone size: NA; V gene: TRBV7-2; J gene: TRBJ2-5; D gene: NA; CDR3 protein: CASSSTYLKQETQYF; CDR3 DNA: TGTGCCAGCTCCTCCACATACTTGAAACAAGAGACCCAGTACTTC
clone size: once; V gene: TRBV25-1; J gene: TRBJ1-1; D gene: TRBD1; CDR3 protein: CASSGPGQGIGNTEAFF; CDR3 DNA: TGTGCCAGCAGTGGACCGGGACAGGGGATAGGGAACACTGAAGCTTTCTTT
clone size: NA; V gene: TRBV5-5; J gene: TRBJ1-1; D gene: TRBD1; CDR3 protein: CASSSERGQNTEAFF; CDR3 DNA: TGTGCCAGCAGCTCGGAGAGGGGGCAGAACACTGAAGCTTTCTTT
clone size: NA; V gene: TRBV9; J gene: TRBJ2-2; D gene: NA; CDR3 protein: CASSVAGGNTGELFF; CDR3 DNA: TGTGCCAGCAGCGTAGCTGGGGGAAACACCGGGGAGCTGTTTTTT
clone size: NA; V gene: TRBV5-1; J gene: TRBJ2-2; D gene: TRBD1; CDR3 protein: CASSAGTGIAGELFF; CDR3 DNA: TGCGCCAGCAGCGCCGGGACAGGGATAGCCGGGGAGCTGTTTTTT
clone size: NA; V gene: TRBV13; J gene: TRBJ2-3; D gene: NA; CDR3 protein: CASSLGAKATDTQYF; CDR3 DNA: TGTGCCAGCAGCTTGGGAGCGAAAGCCACAGATACGCAGTATTTT
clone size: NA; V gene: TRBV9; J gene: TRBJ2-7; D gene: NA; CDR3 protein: CASSVNGNHEQYF; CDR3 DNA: TGTGCCAGCAGCGTAAACGGTAACCACGAGCAGTACTTC
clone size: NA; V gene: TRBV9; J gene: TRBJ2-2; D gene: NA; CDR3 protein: CASSVGFSGELFF; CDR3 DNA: TGTGCCAGCAGCGTAGGGTTTTCCGGGGAGCTGTTTTTT
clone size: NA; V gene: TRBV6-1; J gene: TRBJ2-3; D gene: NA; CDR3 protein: CASSWGSSGTDTQYF; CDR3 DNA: TGTGCCAGCAGCTGGGGGTCTAGCGGCACAGATACGCAGTATTTT
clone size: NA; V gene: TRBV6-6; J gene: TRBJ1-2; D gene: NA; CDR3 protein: CASSPDLNYGYTF; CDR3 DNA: TGTGCCAGCAGTCCCGACCTTAACTATGGCTACACCTTC
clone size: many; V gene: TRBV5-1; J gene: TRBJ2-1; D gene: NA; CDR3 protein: CASSQDRAWGEQFF; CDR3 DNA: TGCGCCAGCAGCCAAGATCGTGCCTGGGGTGAGCAGTTCTTC
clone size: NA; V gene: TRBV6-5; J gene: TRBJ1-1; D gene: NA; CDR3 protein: CASSPAGAMNTEAFF; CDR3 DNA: TGTGCCAGCAGTCCGGCAGGGGCTATGAACACTGAAGCTTTCTTT
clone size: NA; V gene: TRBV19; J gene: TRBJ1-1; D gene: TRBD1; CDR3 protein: CASSIGAGGANTEAFF; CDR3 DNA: TGTGCCAGTAGTATCGGGGCAGGGGGCGCGAACACTGAAGCTTTCTTT
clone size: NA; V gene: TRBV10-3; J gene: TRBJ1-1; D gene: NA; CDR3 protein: CAITRTGDTEAFF; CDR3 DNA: TGTGCCATAACCCGGACGGGGGACACTGAAGCTTTCTTT
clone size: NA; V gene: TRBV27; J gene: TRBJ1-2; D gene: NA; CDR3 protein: CASSPGGRGDRYTF; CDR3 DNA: TGTGCCAGCAGTCCGGGCGGGAGGGGTGATCGCTACACCTTC